This T cell receptor beta chain is from a study of cytomegalovirus exposure and HLA in healthy donors. Study-level background: Clustering assigned over 70% of the roughly 430 genotyped donors to the Caucasian-associated ancestry cluster.

Concerning this clone itself: Its antigen is not identified. The junction shows a germline mismatch at one end, possibly a read error.

The primer mix had 60 Vbeta and 13 Jbeta primers. Generated by immunoSEQ multiplex PCR, the TCRdb table keeps only in-frame clones and is missing some. This table holds 80,000 to 100,000 clones, approximately 78% found once. Germline CDR1 MNHEY, CDR2 SVGAGI. The length of the CDR3 is 15 residues. Study outcomes and limitations: In the analysis, some V segments, TRBV6-2 and TRBV6-3 included, were excluded as indistinguishable.

Sequenced sample: PBMCs. The chain joins TRBV6-5 to TRBJ2-1, with 10 positions matching TRBD2. The origin of this receptor is a man aged 35 to 55 in good health and CMV-seronegative. The CDR3 DNA is TGTGCCAGCAGTGACTCAGCGGGGGGGTACAATGAGCAGTTCTTC. Its protein is CASSDSAGGYNEQFF.